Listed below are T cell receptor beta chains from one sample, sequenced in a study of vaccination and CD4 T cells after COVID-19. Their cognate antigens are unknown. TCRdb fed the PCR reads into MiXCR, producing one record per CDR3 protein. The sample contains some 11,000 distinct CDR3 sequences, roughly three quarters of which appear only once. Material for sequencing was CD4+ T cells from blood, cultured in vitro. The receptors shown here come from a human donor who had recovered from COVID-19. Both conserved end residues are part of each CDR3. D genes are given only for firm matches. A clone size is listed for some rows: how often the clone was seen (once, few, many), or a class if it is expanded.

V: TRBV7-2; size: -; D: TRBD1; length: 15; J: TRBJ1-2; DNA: TGTGCCAGCAGCCCCGGGACAGGGGGAGACTATGGCTACACCTTC; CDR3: CASSPGTGGDYGYTF
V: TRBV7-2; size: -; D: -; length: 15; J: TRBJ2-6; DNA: TGTGCCAGCAAGGCGCGGACTTATGGGGCCAACGTCCTGACTTTC; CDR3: CASKARTYGANVLTF
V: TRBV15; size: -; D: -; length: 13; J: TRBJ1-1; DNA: TGTGCCACCAGCAGACCGCTGAACACTGAAGCTTTCTTT; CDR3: CATSRPLNTEAFF
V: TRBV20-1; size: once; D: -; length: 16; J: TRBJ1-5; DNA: TGCAGTGCGAAAGCCACAGGAGATTATAGCAATCAGCCCCAGCATTTT; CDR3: CSAKATGDYSNQPQHF
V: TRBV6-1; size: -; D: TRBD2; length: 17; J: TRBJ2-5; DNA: TGTGCCAGCAGAACCCACGGTCGTAGCGGGAGCAGGGAGACCCAGTACTTC; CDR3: CASRTHGRSGSRETQYF
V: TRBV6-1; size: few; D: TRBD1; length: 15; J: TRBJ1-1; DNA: TGTGCCAGCAGACACTTCGTGACAGGGAGCGATGAAGCTTTCTTT; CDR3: CASRHFVTGSDEAFF
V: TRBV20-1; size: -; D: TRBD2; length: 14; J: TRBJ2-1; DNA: TGCAGCGACCGTAGCGGGAGATCCTACAATGAGCAGTTCTTC; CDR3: CSDRSGRSYNEQFF
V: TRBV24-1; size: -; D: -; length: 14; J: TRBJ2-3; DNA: TGTGCCACCAGTGATGCCGGACGGGGAGATACGCAGTATTTT; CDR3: CATSDAGRGDTQYF
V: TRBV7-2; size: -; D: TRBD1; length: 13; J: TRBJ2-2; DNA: TGTGCCAAGGGGGCGGGCGGTACCGGGGAGCTGTTTTTT; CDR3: CAKGAGGTGELFF
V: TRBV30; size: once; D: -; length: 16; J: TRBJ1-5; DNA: TGTGCCTGGACCCCCTCGGCAGGGAGGGTCAATCAGCCCCAGCATTTT; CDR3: CAWTPSAGRVNQPQHF
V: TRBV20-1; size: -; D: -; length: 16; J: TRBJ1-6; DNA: TGCAGTGCTAGAGATCCCCGCCGGGATACAAATTCACCCCTCCACTTT; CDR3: CSARDPRRDTNSPLHF
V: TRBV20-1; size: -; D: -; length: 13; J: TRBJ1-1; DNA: TGCAGTGCTACCACAGTCAGAAACACTGAAGCTTTCTTT; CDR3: CSATTVRNTEAFF
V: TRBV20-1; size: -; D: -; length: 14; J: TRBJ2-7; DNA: TGCAGTGCTAGAGATTCCGCAGGGCGTCGTGAGCAGTACTTC; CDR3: CSARDSAGRREQYF
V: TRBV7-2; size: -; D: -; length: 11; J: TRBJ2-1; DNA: TGTGCCAGCAGCTTACTCAATGAGCAGTTCTTC; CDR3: CASSLLNEQFF
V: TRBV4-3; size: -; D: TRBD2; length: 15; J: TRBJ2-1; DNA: TGCGCCAGCAGCCAAGGAAGACTAGCGGCCAATGAGCAGTTCTTC; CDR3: CASSQGRLAANEQFF
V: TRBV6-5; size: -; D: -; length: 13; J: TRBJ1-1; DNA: TGTGCCAGCAGTTACTCCTTCCCGACTGAAGCTTTCTTT; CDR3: CASSYSFPTEAFF
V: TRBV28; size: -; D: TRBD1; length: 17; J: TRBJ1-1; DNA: TGTGCCAGCAGTCCCCGTGACAGGGAGTACTTGCACACTGAAGCTTTCTTT; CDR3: CASSPRDREYLHTEAFF
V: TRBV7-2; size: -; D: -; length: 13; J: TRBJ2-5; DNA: TGTGCCAGCAGCTTTGGCCGGGGGGAGACCCAGTACTTC; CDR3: CASSFGRGETQYF
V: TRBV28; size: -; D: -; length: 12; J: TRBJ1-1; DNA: TGTGCCAGCAGTTTAACCCGCACTGAAGCTTTCTTT; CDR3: CASSLTRTEAFF
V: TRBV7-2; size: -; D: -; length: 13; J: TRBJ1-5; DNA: TGTGCCAGCAGCTTAGCGCTCTCGGAGCCCCAGCATTTT; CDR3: CASSLALSEPQHF
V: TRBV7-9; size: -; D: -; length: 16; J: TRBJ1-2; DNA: TGTGCCAGCAGCTTAGCTGGTGGCAGGGAGGGTCATGGCTACACCTTC; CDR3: CASSLAGGREGHGYTF
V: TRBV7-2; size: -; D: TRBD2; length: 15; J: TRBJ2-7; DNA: TGTGCCAGCAGCTTAGTAGGGACTAGCGGCCACGAGCAGTACTTC; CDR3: CASSLVGTSGHEQYF
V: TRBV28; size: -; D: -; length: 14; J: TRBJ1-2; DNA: TGTGCCAGCACCCGGACGGCGGTTAACTATGGCTACACCTTC; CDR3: CASTRTAVNYGYTF
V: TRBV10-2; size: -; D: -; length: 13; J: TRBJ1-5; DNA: TGCGCCACTAGGGAGGGAAGCAATCAGCCCCAGCATTTT; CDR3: CATREGSNQPQHF
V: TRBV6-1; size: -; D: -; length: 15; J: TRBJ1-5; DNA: TGTGCCAGCAGCCCCAGACACAGCAGCAATCAGCCCCAGCATTTT; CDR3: CASSPRHSSNQPQHF
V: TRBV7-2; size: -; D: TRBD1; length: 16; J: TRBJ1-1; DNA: TGTGCCAGCAGCTTAAACCGGCCAGGGGGTGGCACTGAAGCTTTCTTT; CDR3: CASSLNRPGGGTEAFF
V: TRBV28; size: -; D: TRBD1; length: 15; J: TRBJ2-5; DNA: TGTGCCAGCAGTCCGCCGACAGGGGGCAGTGAGACCCAGTACTTC; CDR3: CASSPPTGGSETQYF
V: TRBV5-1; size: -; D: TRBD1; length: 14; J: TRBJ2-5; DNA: TGCGCCAGCAGCAAGGGACAGGTGCAAGAGACCCAGTACTTC; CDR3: CASSKGQVQETQYF
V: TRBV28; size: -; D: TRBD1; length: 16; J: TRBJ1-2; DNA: TGTGCCAGCAGTTCCATACCGGGACAGGGGAACTATGGCTACACCTTC; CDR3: CASSSIPGQGNYGYTF
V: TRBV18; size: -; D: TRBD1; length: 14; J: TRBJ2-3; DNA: TGTGCCAGCTCACCACAGGGGGCGGGTCAGCCCCAGTATTTT; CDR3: CASSPQGAGQPQYF
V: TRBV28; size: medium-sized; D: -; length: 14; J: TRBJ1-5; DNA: TGTGCCAGCTGGAGGGGTTCGGGCAATCAGCCCCAGCATTTT; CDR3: CASWRGSGNQPQHF
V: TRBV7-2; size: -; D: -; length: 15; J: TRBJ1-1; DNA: TGTGCCAGCAGCTTTGGAACGGGGGGGAACACTGAAGCTTTCTTT; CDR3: CASSFGTGGNTEAFF
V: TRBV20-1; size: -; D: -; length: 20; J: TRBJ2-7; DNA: TGCAGTGCTAGACGGGACCTGGGGACACAGAGGAGCGGGCCCTCCTACGAGCAGTACTTC; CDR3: CSARRDLGTQRSGPSYEQYF
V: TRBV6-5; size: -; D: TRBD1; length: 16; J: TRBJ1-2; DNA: TGTGCCAGCAGTTACGACAGGGGCCTAACGGACTATGGCTACACCTTC; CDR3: CASSYDRGLTDYGYTF
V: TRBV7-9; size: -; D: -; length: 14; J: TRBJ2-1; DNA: TGTGCCACCCCGCCTACGAGCTCCTACAATGAGCAGTTCTTC; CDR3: CATPPTSSYNEQFF